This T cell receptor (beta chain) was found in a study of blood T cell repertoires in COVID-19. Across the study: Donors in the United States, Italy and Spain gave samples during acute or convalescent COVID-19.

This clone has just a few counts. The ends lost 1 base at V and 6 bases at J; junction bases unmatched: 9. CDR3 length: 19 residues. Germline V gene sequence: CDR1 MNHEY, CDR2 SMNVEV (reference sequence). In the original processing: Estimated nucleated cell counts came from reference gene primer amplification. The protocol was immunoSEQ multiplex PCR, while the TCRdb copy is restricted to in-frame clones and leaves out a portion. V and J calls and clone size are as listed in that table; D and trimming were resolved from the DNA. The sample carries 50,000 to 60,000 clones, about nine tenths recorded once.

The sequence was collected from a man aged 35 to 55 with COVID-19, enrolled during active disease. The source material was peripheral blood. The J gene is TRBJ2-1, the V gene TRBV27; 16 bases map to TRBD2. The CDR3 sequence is CASSLFVPGLAGGPNEQFF. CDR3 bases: TGTGCCAGCAGTTTATTCGTCCCGGGACTAGCGGGAGGGCCCAATGAGCAGTTCTTC.